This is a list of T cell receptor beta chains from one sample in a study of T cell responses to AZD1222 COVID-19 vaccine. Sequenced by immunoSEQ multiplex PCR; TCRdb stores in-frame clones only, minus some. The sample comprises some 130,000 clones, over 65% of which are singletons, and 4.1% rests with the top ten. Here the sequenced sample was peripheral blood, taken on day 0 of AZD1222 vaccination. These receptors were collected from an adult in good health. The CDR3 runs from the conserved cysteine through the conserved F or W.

cdr3_aa: CASSARQGATDTQYF; v_call: TRBV9; j_call: TRBJ2-3
cdr3_aa: CASSWGADTEAFF; v_call: TRBV5-1; j_call: TRBJ1-1
cdr3_aa: CASSHLSFGKGSGELFF; v_call: TRBV28; j_call: TRBJ2-2
cdr3_aa: CASSAFWTRTDTQYF; v_call: TRBV2; j_call: TRBJ2-3
cdr3_aa: CASSGGDRVQGAQYF; v_call: TRBV5-4; j_call: TRBJ2-5
cdr3_aa: CASSIGGQGKYGYTF; v_call: TRBV19; j_call: TRBJ1-2
cdr3_aa: CASSVTSANEQFF; v_call: TRBV7-2; j_call: TRBJ2-1
cdr3_aa: CASSQGNTEAFF; v_call: TRBV18; j_call: TRBJ1-1
cdr3_aa: CATLQGNSYNEQFF; v_call: TRBV10-3; j_call: TRBJ2-1
cdr3_aa: CASSQPTSGGRGETQYF; v_call: TRBV3-1/TRBV3-2; j_call: TRBJ2-5
cdr3_aa: CASSPYSYSNQPQHF; v_call: TRBV6-5; j_call: TRBJ1-5
cdr3_aa: CSVDKGTSSYEQYF; v_call: TRBV29-1; j_call: TRBJ2-7
cdr3_aa: CASSLVGDTEAFF; v_call: TRBV5-4; j_call: TRBJ1-1
cdr3_aa: CASSVKRTGYSGNTIYF; v_call: TRBV2; j_call: TRBJ1-3
cdr3_aa: CASSLGGTGPKTYGYTF; v_call: TRBV5-1; j_call: TRBJ1-2
cdr3_aa: CASTRRGYTNSPLHF; v_call: TRBV5-6; j_call: TRBJ1-6
cdr3_aa: CASSAPRQVSNQPQHF; v_call: TRBV19; j_call: TRBJ1-5
cdr3_aa: CASSLAQGGINQPQHF; v_call: TRBV28; j_call: TRBJ1-5
cdr3_aa: CASNLAWEQFF; v_call: TRBV2; j_call: TRBJ2-1
cdr3_aa: CASSFGASYNEQFF; v_call: TRBV7-9; j_call: TRBJ2-1
cdr3_aa: CASSLGTGEAFF; v_call: TRBV11-2; j_call: TRBJ1-1
cdr3_aa: CASSALQGIVETQYF; v_call: TRBV10-2; j_call: TRBJ2-5
cdr3_aa: CASSPELGATGELFF; v_call: TRBV18; j_call: TRBJ2-2
cdr3_aa: CASGPRGSFSYEQYF; v_call: TRBV6-5; j_call: TRBJ2-7
cdr3_aa: CASSAEGHPNTEAFF; v_call: TRBV9; j_call: TRBJ1-1
cdr3_aa: CAIRPAGGSYEQYF; v_call: TRBV10-3; j_call: TRBJ2-7
cdr3_aa: CSARPFKEAFF; v_call: TRBV20-1; j_call: TRBJ1-1
cdr3_aa: CASSLVSPGGYTF; v_call: TRBV28; j_call: TRBJ1-2
cdr3_aa: CAWGLETGAAYEQYF; v_call: TRBV30; j_call: TRBJ2-7
cdr3_aa: CASTILGGAAGNTIYF; v_call: TRBV28; j_call: TRBJ1-3
cdr3_aa: CASSRQGGSTEAFF; v_call: TRBV28; j_call: TRBJ1-1
cdr3_aa: CASSESQGIFQLGYGYTF; v_call: TRBV6-1; j_call: TRBJ1-2
cdr3_aa: CASKGLEGLAGWTYERYF; v_call: TRBV2; j_call: TRBJ2-7
cdr3_aa: CASREVDNYGYTF; v_call: TRBV2; j_call: TRBJ1-2
cdr3_aa: CASSQEQKVNEKLFF; v_call: TRBV4-1; j_call: TRBJ1-4